Shown below are 6 T cell receptor beta chains from a single sample sequenced in a study of T cell responses to AZD1222 COVID-19 vaccine. Some clones are missing from TCRdb's copy, which holds only in-frame ones; the method was immunoSEQ multiplex PCR. The table has 100,000 to 150,000 clones, roughly 84% seen once. Sequenced here: peripheral blood, sampled on day 0 of AZD1222 vaccination. The receptors were sampled from an adult in good health.

This sequence joins TRBV4-1 and TRBJ1-2, with TRBD1 matching over 7 bases. V lost 3 bases to trimming and J lost 0 bases; unmatched junction nucleotides: 4. Germline lookup yields CDR1 MGHRA and CDR2 YSYEKL. The CDR3 is 15 amino acids. In nucleotides, the CDR3 is TGCGCCAGCAGCCACCGGGACAGAGCTAACTATGGCTACACCTTC. This translates into CASSHRDRANYGYTF.

The chain is built from TRBV19 and TRBJ1-1; D might be TRBD1 (5 bases). The CDR3 has 17 amino acids. Trimming left V 5 bases short and J 3 bases short, with 22 bases between. Germline V gene sequence: CDR1 LNHDA, CDR2 SQIVND (reference sequence). The CDR3 DNA is TGTGCCAGTAGTCCGCCCCACAGGAACCTGGGGGACACTGAAGCTTTCTTT. Translated: CASSPPHRNLGDTEAFF. Full variable domain (remainder filled in from reference TRBV19 and TRBJ1-1): DGGITQSPKYLFRKEGQNVTLSCEQNLNHDAMYWYRQDPGQGLRLIYYSQIVNDFQKGDIAEGYSVSREKKESFPLTVTSAQKNPTAFYLCASSPPHRNLGDTEAFFGQGTRLTVV.

The chain links TRBV5-4 to TRBJ2-7, with D possibly TRBD1 on 7 matching bases. V lost 2 bases and J 3 bases, leaving 15 bases between the germline ends. From germline, CDR1 is SGHNT and CDR2 YYREEE (reference sequence). There are 15 residues in the CDR3. The chain's CDR3 is CASSFQGGSLYEQYF. CDR3 coding DNA: TGTGCCAGCAGCTTCCAGGGGGGTAGCCTCTACGAGCAGTACTTC.

The CDR3 loop reads CASRAWGGDAHEQYF. The CDR3 DNA sequence: TGTGCCAGCAGAGCCTGGGGGGGGGACGCCCACGAGCAGTACTTC. V is TRBV28 and J is TRBJ2-7; 7 positions match TRBD2. Germline CDR1 is MDHEN and CDR2 is SYDVKM. CDR3 size: 15 residues. J was trimmed by 5 bases and V by 6 bases; bases with no gene match: 13.

In nucleotides, the CDR3 is TGTGCCAGCAGCTTCGGGAATACTGAAGCTTTCTTT. Its protein product is CASSFGNTEAFF. The rearrangement uses TRBV7-2 and TRBJ1-1, with D uncertain. CDR3 length: 12 amino acids. The V end was cut by 3 bases, the J end by 5 bases, with 7 bases between. From germline, CDR1 is SGHTA and CDR2 FQGNSA.

This chain joins TRBV7-2 and TRBJ2-1; TRBD2 agrees at 13 bases. With 3 bases clipped from V and 15 bases from J, the junction kept 11 bases outside the gene matches. The CDR3 is made up of 15 amino acids. CDR1 is SGHTA and CDR2 is FQGNSA in the germline V gene. The CDR3 here is CASSLRRLAGGLSFF. The CDR3 DNA is TGTGCCAGCAGCTTGAGGAGACTAGCGGGGGGACTATCGTTCTTC. The full variable domain, completed using reference TRBV7-2 and TRBJ2-1, is GAGVSQSPSNKVTEKGKDVELRCDPISGHTALYWYRQSLGQGLEFLIYFQGNSAPDKSGLPSDRFSAERTGGSVSTLTIQRTQQEDSAVYLCASSLRRLAGGLSFFGPGTRLTVL.